This TCR beta chain was sequenced during a study of radiotherapy plus CTLA-4 blockade in lung cancer. Study outcomes and limitations: Early clonal dynamics of blood T cells, together with interferon-beta, were reported as the best response predictor.

As regards this clone: Its antigen remains unknown.

Measured with immunoSEQ multiplex PCR; TCRdb has only the in-frame clones, and not every one. The table records 40,000 to 55,000 clones, 60% to 80% of them present only once. CDR3 size: 15 residues. CDR1 is MGHRA and CDR2 is YSYEKL in the germline V gene. V was pared by 0 bases and J by 9 bases, with 8 bases of the junction left unmatched. The sample in question was peripheral blood, obtained from a patient treated with radiotherapy plus ipilimumab. The chain joins TRBV4-1 to TRBJ2-1, with 7 bases identical to TRBD2. The receptor comes from a human donor with non-small cell lung cancer whose response to radiotherapy plus ipilimumab could not be evaluated. The DNA for the CDR3 is TGCGCCAGCAGCCAAGATGAGGGGCTAGCGGTTGAGCAGTTCTTC. Its translation is CASSQDEGLAVEQFF.